The entry below describes one T cell receptor (beta chain). This sample stems from a study of blood T cell repertoires in COVID-19. The overall study: COVID-19 samples collected from the United States, Italy and Spain covered acute and convalescent phases. T cells, B-cell-depleted T cells, or PBMCs provided the cDNA or gDNA that served as material.

How the authors handled the data: Nucleated cell number was recorded as an estimate derived from reference gene primer amplification. Produced via immunoSEQ multiplex PCR; TCRdb's table is partial and in-frame only. For V, J and clone size, that table is used; D and trimming come from the DNA. This sample has 150,000 to 200,000 clones; around 85% occur once, and the top ten carry about 2.1%. The CDR3 contains 12 residues. From germline, CDR1 is SQVTM and CDR2 ANQGSEA. V trimming: 7 bases; J trimming: 5 bases; junction bases outside the gene matches: 6. The sequenced sample consisted of peripheral blood. The source of this sequence is a man between 65 and 80 years old with active or convalescent COVID-19. V usage is TRBV29-1 and J usage is TRBJ2-7, with 9 bases aligning to TRBD1. The CDR3 DNA sequence: TGCAGCGCGCGGGACAGGGTGAACGAGCAGTACTTC. This gives the protein CSARDRVNEQYF.